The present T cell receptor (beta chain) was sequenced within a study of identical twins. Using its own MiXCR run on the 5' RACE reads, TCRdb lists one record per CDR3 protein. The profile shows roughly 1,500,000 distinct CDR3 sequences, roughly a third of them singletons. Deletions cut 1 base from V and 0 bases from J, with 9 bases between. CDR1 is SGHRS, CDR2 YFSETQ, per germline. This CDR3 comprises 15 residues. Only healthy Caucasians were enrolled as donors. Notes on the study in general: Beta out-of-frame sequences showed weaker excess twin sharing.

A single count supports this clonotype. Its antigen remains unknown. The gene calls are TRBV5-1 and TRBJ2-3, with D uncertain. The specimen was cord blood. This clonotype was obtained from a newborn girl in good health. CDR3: CASSLKATSTDTQYF. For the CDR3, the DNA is TGCGCCAGCAGCTTGAAGGCGACCAGCACAGATACGCAGTATTTT.